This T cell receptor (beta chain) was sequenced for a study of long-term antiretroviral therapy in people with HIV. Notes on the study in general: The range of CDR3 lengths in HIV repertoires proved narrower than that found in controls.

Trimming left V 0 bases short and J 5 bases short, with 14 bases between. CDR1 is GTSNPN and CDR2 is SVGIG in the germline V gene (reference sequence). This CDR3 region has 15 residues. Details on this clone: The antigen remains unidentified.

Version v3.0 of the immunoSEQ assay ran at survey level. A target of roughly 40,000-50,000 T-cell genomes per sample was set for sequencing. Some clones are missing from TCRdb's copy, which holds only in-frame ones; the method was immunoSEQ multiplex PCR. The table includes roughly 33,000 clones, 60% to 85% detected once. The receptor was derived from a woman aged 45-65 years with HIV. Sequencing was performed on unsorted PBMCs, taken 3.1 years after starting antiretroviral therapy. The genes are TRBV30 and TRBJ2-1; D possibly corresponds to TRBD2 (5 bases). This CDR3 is CAWSVLASSNNEQFF. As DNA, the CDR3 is TGTGCCTGGAGTGTACTGGCTAGCTCTAACAATGAGCAGTTCTTC.